The 28 T cell receptor beta chains below come from one sample, sequenced in a study of T cell responses to AZD1222 COVID-19 vaccine. Profiling relied on immunoSEQ multiplex PCR, and the TCRdb table lists in-frame clones only, not all of them. This table has roughly 130,000 clones, 90% to 95% appearing once. Here the sequenced sample was peripheral blood, taken on day 0 of AZD1222 vaccination. The origin of the receptors is an adult in good health.

This chain joins TRBV6-6 and TRBJ1-2; a possible D gene is TRBD1 (6 bases). This CDR3 is 15 amino acids long. Germline V CDR1 and CDR2: MNHNY, SVGAGI (reference sequence). V was clipped by 6 bases and J by 7 bases, with 21 bases between them. CDR3 sequence: CASRSHDRLVGGYTF. The CDR3 DNA reads as TGTGCCAGCAGATCCCACGACAGGTTGGTTGGTGGCTACACCTTC.

The chain links TRBV7-9 to TRBJ2-3; 7 positions match TRBD2. Trimming removed 6 bases from V and 0 bases from J; junction bases left unmatched: 3. This CDR3 region has 14 residues. Germline V lookup: CDR1 SEHNR, CDR2 FQNEAQ (reference sequence). The CDR3 reads CASRLASSTDTQYF. The CDR3 nucleotides are TGTGCCAGCAGACTAGCGTCTAGCACAGATACGCAGTATTTT.

The V call is TRBV10-3, the J call TRBJ1-2; 9 nucleotides line up with TRBD1. Germline assignment: CDR1 ENHRY and CDR2 SYGVKD. This CDR3 contains 16 residues. J lost 8 bases, V lost 3 bases, and 13 bases had no gene match. The CDR3 coding sequence is TGTGCCATCAGTGAAGGGACAGGGATTAACTCGGGCGGCTACACCTTC. Translating it yields CAISEGTGINSGGYTF.

The V gene is TRBV5-1, the J gene TRBJ2-1; 7 positions agree with TRBD1. J lost 3 bases, V lost 3 bases, and 9 bases had no gene match. The CDR3 totals 16 residues. Germline CDR1 SGHRS, CDR2 YFSETQ. The CDR3 DNA reads TGCGCCAGCAGCTCGCCGGAAGGGGGCAACTACAATGAGCAGTTCTTC. It codes for CASSSPEGGNYNEQFF.

The chain carries TRBV24-1 and TRBJ2-7; TRBD1 matches at 7 bases. The CDR3 has 14 residues. The germline V gene encodes CDR1 KGHDR and CDR2 SFDVKD. Losses at the gene ends were 0 bases for V and 7 bases for J; bases not matched to a gene: 5. CDR3 loop: CATSDLRQGQEQYF. CDR3 DNA sequence: TGTGCCACCAGTGATTTGAGACAGGGACAAGAGCAGTACTTC.

The chain links TRBV5-6 to TRBJ1-2; no clear D. The length of the CDR3 is 15 residues. V lost 0 bases, J lost 6 bases, and 15 bases lay in between. From germline, CDR1 is SGHDT and CDR2 YYEEEE. The CDR3 nucleotides read TGTGCCAGCAGCTTGGCCTTCCACGAACCGAATGGCTACACCTTC. It translates to CASSLAFHEPNGYTF.

The rearrangement joins TRBV18 to TRBJ1-6, with a tentative D call TRBD1 (6 bases). The ends were cut back, 2 bases at V and 6 bases at J, with 14 bases in the middle. The CDR3 contains 16 residues. CDR1 KGHSH and CDR2 LQKENI come from the germline V gene. The CDR3 is CASSPYQGGTNSPLHF. CDR3 DNA: TGTGCCAGCTCACCATACCAAGGGGGTACTAATTCACCCCTCCACTTT.

J is TRBJ2-7 and V is TRBV5-6; D is uncertain. This CDR3 contains 13 residues. Trimming shortened V by 1 base and J by 3 bases, and 8 bases separated the two germline ends. The germline gives CDR1 SGHDT, CDR2 YYEEEE. The CDR3: CASSLSWGYEQYF. In DNA, the CDR3 is TGTGCCAGCAGCTTGAGCTGGGGCTACGAGCAGTACTTC. Full variable domain (remainder filled in from reference TRBV5-6 and TRBJ2-7): DAGVTQSPTHLIKTRGQQVTLRCSPKSGHDTVSWYQQALGQGPQFIFQYYEEEERQRGNFPDRFSGHQFPNYSSELNVNALLLGDSALYLCASSLSWGYEQYFGPGTRLTVT.

J is TRBJ1-4 and V is TRBV28; unclear D gene. CDR1 and CDR2 (germline): MDHEN, SYDVKM. The CDR3 is made up of 16 amino acids. V lost 3 bases, J lost 6 bases, and 17 bases lay in between. This chain's CDR3 is CASSFTPPESDEKLFF. CDR3 bases: TGTGCCAGCAGTTTTACCCCCCCTGAGTCCGATGAAAAACTGTTTTTT.

The chain links TRBV19 to TRBJ1-1; D is undetermined. The length of the CDR3 is 14 residues. The V gene lost 2 bases and the J gene lost 5 bases, with 12 bases spanning the gap. Germline CDR1 LNHDA, CDR2 SQIVND (reference sequence). Written as DNA, the CDR3 is TGTGCCAGTAGTATAAATAGGGCTGGTACTGAAGCTTTCTTT. It specifies CASSINRAGTEAFF.

This rearrangement joins TRBV29-1 to TRBJ1-5; possible D gene TRBD1, 5 bases. Germline assignment: CDR1 SQVTM and CDR2 ANQGSEA. The V end lost 5 bases, the J end lost 3 bases, and 11 bases lay between the germline ends. The CDR3 is made up of 13 amino acids. CDR3 nucleotide sequence: TGCAGCGTTTCCGGGACCAACAATCAGCCCCAGCATTTT. It encodes CSVSGTNNQPQHF.

V and J are TRBV5-1 and TRBJ2-2, with D maybe TRBD2 (5 bases). This CDR3 comprises 15 residues. Germline-derived CDR1 and CDR2 are SGHRS and YFSETQ. V gave up 0 bases and J gave up 6 bases, with 12 bases separating them. This CDR3 is CASSLAGRASGELFF. CDR3 coding DNA: TGCGCCAGCAGCTTGGCCGGGCGGGCGTCCGGGGAGCTGTTTTTT.

The chain combines TRBV19 with TRBJ1-1; a possible D gene is TRBD1 (5 bases). CDR3 size: 13 residues. Per the germline V gene, CDR1 is LNHDA and CDR2 is SQIVND (reference sequence). V lost 3 bases and J lost 11, with 16 bases in between. The CDR3 here is CASSIWDRPHAFF. The DNA for the CDR3 is TGTGCCAGTAGTATTTGGGACCGCCCCCACGCTTTCTTT.

The chain recombines TRBV11-2 with TRBJ2-1, with 7 bases fitting TRBD2. The CDR3 runs 16 residues. The J segment lost 0 bases and the V segment lost 8 bases, leaving 10 bases of the junction unmatched. Germline CDR1 and CDR2: SGHAT and FQNNGV. CDR3 sequence reads: CASGGPAGTSYNEQFF. The DNA for the CDR3 is TGTGCCAGCGGGGGTCCAGCGGGGACCTCCTACAATGAGCAGTTCTTC.

Concerning this clone itself: The junction shows a germline mismatch at one end, possibly a read error. This sequence joins TRBV6-1 and TRBJ1-1, with TRBD1 as a possible D gene (6 bases). This CDR3 spans 12 amino acids. CDR1 is MNHNS, CDR2 SASEGT, per germline. CDR3 sequence: CASSEEGRGGPF. The CDR3 region has the DNA TGTGCCAGCAGTGAGGAGGGACGGGGGGGCCCTTTT.

This rearrangement joins TRBV6-5 to TRBJ1-5; 9 bases line up with TRBD1. The CDR3 contains 15 residues. The V gene's germline CDR1 is MNHEY and CDR2 SVGAGI. The junction had 7 bases not matched to a gene; V was cut back by 6 bases and J by 4 bases. The CDR3 DNA is TGTGCCAGCAGGCCACAGGGGGCTTGGAATCAGCCCCAGCATTTT. Amino acid sequence: CASRPQGAWNQPQHF.

The chain links TRBV10-3 to TRBJ1-2, with D possibly matching TRBD1 (5 bases). V lost 6 bases, J lost 5 bases, and 19 bases lay in between. CDR3 length: 15 residues. Germline lookup yields CDR1 ENHRY and CDR2 SYGVKD. The CDR3 region has the DNA TGTGCCATCAGGGGCGAGGGGTTTTTTTTGTATGGCTACACCTTC. Amino acid sequence: CAIRGEGFFLYGYTF.

The chain is built from TRBV4-3 and TRBJ2-1; 12 nucleotides align to TRBD2. The V gene's germline CDR1 is LGHNA and CDR2 YSLEER. The CDR3 is 17 amino acids. V lost 0 bases and J lost 5; bases outside the gene matches: 5. The CDR3 loop is CASSQDGGLAGNNEQFF. CDR3 nucleotides: TGCGCCAGCAGCCAAGATGGAGGACTAGCGGGAAACAATGAGCAGTTCTTC.

The rearrangement uses TRBV18 and TRBJ2-7; the match to TRBD1 covers 9 bases. V gave up 1 base and J gave up 6 bases; unmatched junction bases: 7. The length of the CDR3 is 15 residues. CDR1 is KGHSH and CDR2 is LQKENI in the germline V gene. DNA of the CDR3: TGTGCCAGCTCACCACAGACAGGGGGAGTAGCCGAGCAGTACTTC. Its translation is CASSPQTGGVAEQYF.

This chain links TRBV7-7 with TRBJ1-5, with D hard to call. Germline-derived CDR1 and CDR2 are SSHAT and FNYEAQ (reference sequence). The CDR3 length is 11 residues. Trimming shortened V by 2 bases and J by 6 bases, and 2 bases separated the two germline ends. The CDR3 coding sequence is TGTGCCAGCAGCTTAAGTCAGCCCCAGCATTTT. Translated: CASSLSQPQHF.

Concerning this clone: A junction boundary mismatches the germline segment, possibly from a read error. V and J are TRBV6-5 and TRBJ1-1; D not certain. The CDR3 has 13 amino acids. In germline, CDR1 is MNHEY, CDR2 SVGAGI. For the CDR3, the DNA is TGTGCCAGCAGTTACTCGCAGCACACCGAAGCTTTCTTT. Translating gives CASSYSQHTEAFF.

J is TRBJ2-3 and V is TRBV9; 14 nucleotides line up with TRBD2. Germline CDR1 SGDLS, CDR2 YYNGEE. The CDR3 loop spans 17 amino acids. Trimming cost V 3 bases and J 7 bases; bases outside gene matches: 10. The CDR3 bases are TGTGCCAGCAGCGAGGGAGGGGGACTAGCGGGAGCAAATACGCAGTATTTT. Its protein is CASSEGGGLAGANTQYF.

The V call is TRBV7-9, the J call TRBJ1-2; D uncertain. V was trimmed by 5 bases and J by 10 bases, leaving 11 bases between them. The CDR3 has 11 residues. From germline, CDR1 is SEHNR and CDR2 FQNEAQ (reference sequence). Written as DNA, the CDR3 is TGTGCCAGCAGCCTCCACCCGGACTACACCTTC. Amino acids: CASSLHPDYTF. The whole variable domain, filled in from reference TRBV7-9 and TRBJ1-2, reads DTGVSQNPRHKITKRGQNVTFRCDPISEHNRLYWYRQTLGQGPEFLTYFQNEAQLEKSRLLSDRFSAERPKGSFSTLEIQRTEQGDSAMYLCASSLHPDYTFGSGTRLTVV.

This clone is a singleton in its sample. J is TRBJ1-4 and V is TRBV5-1, with 8 bases lining up with TRBD1. Germline CDR1 SGHRS, CDR2 YFSETQ. The V gene end was trimmed by 5 bases and the J gene end by 3 bases; junction bases not matched to a gene: 6. CDR3 length equals 15 residues. CDR3 nucleotide sequence: TGCGCCAGCAGTACAGACAGGGGTCCTAATGAAAAACTGTTTTTT. Protein: CASSTDRGPNEKLFF.

For the CDR3, the DNA is TGTGCCAGCAGCCCCTCGATGGCAAAGACGTACGAGCAGTACTTC. Encoded protein: CASSPSMAKTYEQYF. V usage is TRBV5-4 and J usage is TRBJ2-7; no clear D gene. CDR1 SGHNT and CDR2 YYREEE come from the germline V gene (reference sequence). Between the trimmed V and J ends, which lost 4 bases and 4 bases, there was a span of 18 bases. The CDR3 runs 15 residues.

The chain recombines TRBV7-9 with TRBJ1-4; a possible D gene is TRBD1 (5 bases). Trimming removed 5 bases at V and 0 bases at J, with 10 bases between. Germline V gene lookup returns CDR1 SEHNR and CDR2 FQNEAQ (reference sequence). The length of the CDR3 is 15 residues. The CDR3 DNA reads TGTGCCAGCAGCCCCTGGGGGGCAACTAATGAAAAACTGTTTTTT. Translated: CASSPWGATNEKLFF. The variable domain in full, completed from reference TRBV7-9 and TRBJ1-4, reads DTGVSQNPRHKITKRGQNVTFRCDPISEHNRLYWYRQTLGQGPEFLTYFQNEAQLEKSRLLSDRFSAERPKGSFSTLEIQRTEQGDSAMYLCASSPWGATNEKLFFGSGTQLSVL.

V and J are TRBV29-1 and TRBJ2-7; 11 positions match TRBD2. Germline V gene sequence: CDR1 SQVTM, CDR2 ANQGSEA. The V gene end was trimmed by 2 bases and the J gene end by 7 bases; junction bases not matched to a gene: 7. CDR3 length equals 14 residues. Written as DNA, the CDR3 is TGCAGCGTTGAATGGGCTAGCGGGAGGTATGAGCAGTACTTC. Translated, it gives CSVEWASGRYEQYF.

The gene calls are TRBV18 and TRBJ2-7, with D possibly TRBD2 on 7 matching bases. The CDR3 totals 13 residues. From germline, CDR1 is KGHSH and CDR2 LQKENI. Trimming removed 5 bases from V and 4 bases from J, with 12 bases in between. The DNA for the CDR3 is TGTGCCAGCTCAGAAGGGGGGGAATACGAGCAGTACTTC. Translating gives CASSEGGEYEQYF.